The present TCR beta chain was sequenced within a study of cytomegalovirus exposure and HLA in healthy donors. Concerning this clone: The target antigen is unknown.

V lost 6 bases and J 1 base, leaving 9 bases between the germline ends. This CDR3 region has 13 residues. CDR1 ENHRY and CDR2 SYGVKD come from the germline V gene. Study-wide results and limits: Most of the TCR beta V segments (in an earlier analysis) were productive either about 87% or about 30% of the time. Of the V segments, some could not be distinguished, including TRBV6-2 and TRBV6-3, and were excluded. What was likely a sequencing artifact was a cluster of highly shared sequence variants.

PCR involved 60 Vbeta and 13 Jbeta primers. Profiled with immunoSEQ multiplex PCR; TCRdb holds only in-frame clones, not every one. Among about 78,000 clones listed, about three quarters were seen once. This chain joins TRBV10-3 and TRBJ2-5, with D perhaps TRBD1 (6 bases). This TCR derives from a male donor in good health and CMV-seronegative. The source material was PBMCs. CDR3 coding DNA: TGTGCCATCAGCGGACAGATCCAAGAGACCCAGTACTTC. Protein: CAISGQIQETQYF.